This TCR beta chain was sequenced during a study of read filtering for tumor transcriptome and immune sequencing. Across the whole study: Under ten patients were R-ISS I, some 16 were R-ISS II, 6 or 7 were R-ISS III. Study-wide results and caveats: Dropping single-read clonotypes raised IR-seq and RNA-seq shared-clonotype correlation.

Germline loops: CDR1 SGHRS, CDR2 YFSETQ. Trimming cost V 3 bases and J 1 base; bases outside gene matches: 2. The CDR3 totals 14 residues. Turning to this clonotype: Its specificity is unknown.

This library used roughly 400 ng RNA and molecular barcoded adaptors spanning alpha/delta and beta/gamma chains. Using its own MiXCR run on the reads, TCRdb lists one record per CDR3 protein. The table shows more than 100,000 distinct CDR3 sequences, with less than 15% occurring only once. J is TRBJ2-5 and V is TRBV5-1, with 8 bases aligning to TRBD1. The sample comprised a population of CD138-negative cells sorted from bone marrow. The receptor's source is a donor aged 40 or over with multiple myeloma. The CDR3 nucleotides are TGCGCCAGCAGCTCGGGGACAGGCCAAGAGACCCAGTACTTC. This translates into CASSSGTGQETQYF.